This TCR beta chain comes out of a study of shared clonotypes between healthy human individuals. Genomic DNA belonging to each subset was distributed in equal measure over several immunoSEQ plates. Tens of thousands of T cell genomes, or about 200 ng DNA, went into the sorted-subset replicate PCRs. Authors' analysis steps: ImmunoSEQ only sent back junction sequences with no quality scores, so filtering was done differently. The data were produced by immunoSEQ multiplex PCR, yet TCRdb's version contains in-frame clones alone and is incomplete. V, J and clone size reflect that table, while D and trimming were determined from the DNA. There are approximately 100,000 clones in the sample; 55% to 70% occur only once, and under 25% lies in the top ten. Whole-study findings and limits: The naive CD4 repertoires of four donors were compared, and approximately 5.3% of clonotypes were shared.

Turning to this clone: Its antigen is unknown.

The clonotype originates from a woman aged 25 to 45 in good health. Sequencing used memory CD8+ T cells sorted from blood. Noted subset: CD45RO+ cells pooled with CCR7-negative TemRA cells.

In DNA, the CDR3 is TGTGCCTGGAGTTCGGGACAGGGCAACAATGAGCAGTTCTTC. This encodes CAWSSGQGNNEQFF. This chain joins TRBV30 and TRBJ2-1; 9 nucleotides agree with TRBD1. Germline V CDR1 and CDR2: GTSNPN, SVGIG (reference sequence). This CDR3 has 14 amino acids. V shed 2 bases and J 5 bases; nucleotides not matched to a gene: 4.